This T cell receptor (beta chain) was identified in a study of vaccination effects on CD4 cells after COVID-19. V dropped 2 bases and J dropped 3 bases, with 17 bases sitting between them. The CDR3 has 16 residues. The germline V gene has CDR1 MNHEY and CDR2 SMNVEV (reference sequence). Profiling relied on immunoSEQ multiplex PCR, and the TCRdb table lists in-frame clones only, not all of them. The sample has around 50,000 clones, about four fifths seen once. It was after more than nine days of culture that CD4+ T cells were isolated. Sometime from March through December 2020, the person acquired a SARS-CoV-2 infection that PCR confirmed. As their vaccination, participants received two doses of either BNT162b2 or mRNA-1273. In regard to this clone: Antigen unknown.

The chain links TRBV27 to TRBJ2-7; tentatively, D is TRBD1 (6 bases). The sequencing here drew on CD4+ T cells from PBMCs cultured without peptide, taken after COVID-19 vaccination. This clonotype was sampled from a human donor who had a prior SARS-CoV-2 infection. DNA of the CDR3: TGTGCCAGCAGTTTAAAGGGTCAGCAGGGGTACTACGAGCAGTACTTC. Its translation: CASSLKGQQGYYEQYF.